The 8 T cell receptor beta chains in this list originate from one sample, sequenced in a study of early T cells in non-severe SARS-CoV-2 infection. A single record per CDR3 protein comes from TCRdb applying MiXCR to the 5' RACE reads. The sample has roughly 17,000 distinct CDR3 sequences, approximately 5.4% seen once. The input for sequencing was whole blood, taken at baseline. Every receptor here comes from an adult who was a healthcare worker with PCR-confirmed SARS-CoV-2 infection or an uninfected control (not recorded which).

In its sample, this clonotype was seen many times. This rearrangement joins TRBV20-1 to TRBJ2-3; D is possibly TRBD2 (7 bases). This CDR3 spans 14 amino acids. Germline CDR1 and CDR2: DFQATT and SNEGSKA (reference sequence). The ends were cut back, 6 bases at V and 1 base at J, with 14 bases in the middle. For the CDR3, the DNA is TGCAGTGCACCCGGGGAGGGGGGCACAGATACGCAGTATTTT. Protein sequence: CSAPGEGGTDTQYF.

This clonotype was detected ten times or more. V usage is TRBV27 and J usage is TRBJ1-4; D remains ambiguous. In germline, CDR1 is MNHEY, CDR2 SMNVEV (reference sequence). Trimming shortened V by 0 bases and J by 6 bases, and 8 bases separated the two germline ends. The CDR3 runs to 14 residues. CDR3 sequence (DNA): TGTGCCAGCAGTTTATCCAGCTCTCATGAAAAACTGTTTTTT. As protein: CASSLSSSHEKLFF.

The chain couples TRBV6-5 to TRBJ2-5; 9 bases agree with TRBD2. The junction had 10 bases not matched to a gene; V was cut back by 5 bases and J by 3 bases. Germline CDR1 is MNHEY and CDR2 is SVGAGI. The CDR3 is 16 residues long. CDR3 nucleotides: TGTGCCAGCAGTAAGGACTGGCGGGGGGGGAAAGAGACCCAGTACTTC. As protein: CASSKDWRGGKETQYF.

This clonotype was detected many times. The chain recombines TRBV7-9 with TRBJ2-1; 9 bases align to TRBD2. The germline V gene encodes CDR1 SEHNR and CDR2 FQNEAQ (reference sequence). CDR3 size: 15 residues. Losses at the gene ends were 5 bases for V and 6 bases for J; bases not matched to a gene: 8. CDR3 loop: CASSRSGLASNEQFF. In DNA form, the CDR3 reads TGTGCCAGCAGCCGATCGGGACTAGCCAGCAATGAGCAGTTCTTC.

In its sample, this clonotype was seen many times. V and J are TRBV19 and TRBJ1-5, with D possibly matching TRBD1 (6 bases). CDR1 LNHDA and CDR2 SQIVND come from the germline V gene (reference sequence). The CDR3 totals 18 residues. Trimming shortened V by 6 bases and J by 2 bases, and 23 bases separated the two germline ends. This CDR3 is CASRIKRGSGEGNQPQHF. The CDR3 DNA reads TGTGCCAGTAGAATTAAACGGGGGTCAGGGGAGGGCAATCAGCCCCAGCATTTT. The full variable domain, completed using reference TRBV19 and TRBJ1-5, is DGGITQSPKYLFRKEGQNVTLSCEQNLNHDAMYWYRQDPGQGLRLIYYSQIVNDFQKGDIAEGYSVSREKKESFPLTVTSAQKNPTAFYLCASRIKRGSGEGNQPQHFGDGTRLSIL.

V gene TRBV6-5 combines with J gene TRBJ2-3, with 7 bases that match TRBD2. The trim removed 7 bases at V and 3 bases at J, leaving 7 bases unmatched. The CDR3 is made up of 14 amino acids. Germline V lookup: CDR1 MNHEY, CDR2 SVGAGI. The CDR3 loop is CASTDGRETDTQYF. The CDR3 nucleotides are TGTGCCAGCACCGATGGGCGGGAGACAGATACGCAGTATTTT.

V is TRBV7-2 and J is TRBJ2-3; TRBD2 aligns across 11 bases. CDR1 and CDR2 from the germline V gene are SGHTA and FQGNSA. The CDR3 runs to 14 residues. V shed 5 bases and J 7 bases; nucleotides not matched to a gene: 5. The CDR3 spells CASSPGTSGYTQYF. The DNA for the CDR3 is TGTGCCAGCAGCCCCGGGACTAGCGGTTATACGCAGTATTTT. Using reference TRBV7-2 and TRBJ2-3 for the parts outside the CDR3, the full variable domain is GAGVSQSPSNKVTEKGKDVELRCDPISGHTALYWYRQSLGQGLEFLIYFQGNSAPDKSGLPSDRFSAERTGGSVSTLTIQRTQQEDSAVYLCASSPGTSGYTQYFGPGTRLTVL.

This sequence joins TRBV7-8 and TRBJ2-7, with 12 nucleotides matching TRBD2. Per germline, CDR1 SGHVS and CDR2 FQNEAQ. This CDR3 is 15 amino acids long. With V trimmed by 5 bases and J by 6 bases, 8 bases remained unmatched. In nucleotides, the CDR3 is TGTGCCAGCAGCACCACTCTAGCGGGGGGGCGCGAGCAGTACTTC. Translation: CASSTTLAGGREQYF.